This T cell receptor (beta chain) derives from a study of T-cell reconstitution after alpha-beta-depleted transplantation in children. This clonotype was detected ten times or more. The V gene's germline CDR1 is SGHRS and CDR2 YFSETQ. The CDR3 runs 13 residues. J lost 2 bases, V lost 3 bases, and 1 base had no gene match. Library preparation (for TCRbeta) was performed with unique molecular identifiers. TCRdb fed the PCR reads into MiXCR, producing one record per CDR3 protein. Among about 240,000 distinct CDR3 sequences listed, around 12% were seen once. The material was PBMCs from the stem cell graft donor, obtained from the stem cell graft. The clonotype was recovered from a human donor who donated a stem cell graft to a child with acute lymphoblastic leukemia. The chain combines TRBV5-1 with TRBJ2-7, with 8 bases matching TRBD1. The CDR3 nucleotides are TGCGCCAGCAGCTGGACAGGGCCCTACGAGCAGTACTTC. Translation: CASSWTGPYEQYF.